The 15 T cell receptor beta chains below all came from one sample that was sequenced in a study of cytomegalovirus exposure and HLA in healthy donors. The study ran its PCR with 60 Vbeta and 13 Jbeta primers. Profiled with immunoSEQ multiplex PCR; TCRdb holds only in-frame clones, not every one. Seen here are 160,000 or so clones, around 82% observed once, and the top ten hold under 7.5%. The sample was PBMCs. The source of these receptors is a woman in her forties or fifties in good health and CMV-seropositive.

This clone was found a few times. This rearrangement joins TRBV9 to TRBJ2-7, with 10 bases fitting TRBD1. This CDR3 spans 15 amino acids. Looked up from germline, CDR1 is SGDLS and CDR2 is YYNGEE. V lost 1 base to trimming and J lost 6 bases; unmatched junction nucleotides: 7. The CDR3, as DNA: TGTGCCAGCAGCGTATCAGGGACAGGGGCGGGCGAGCAGTACTTC. Amino acids: CASSVSGTGAGEQYF.

The CDR3 DNA reads TGCGCCAGCAGCCCAGGGGGGAGCTCCTACGAGCAGTACTTC. Amino acid sequence: CASSPGGSSYEQYF. The gene calls are TRBV5-1 and TRBJ2-7; D is possibly TRBD1 (7 bases). Germline V gene sequence: CDR1 SGHRS, CDR2 YFSETQ. There are 14 residues in the CDR3. The V end lost 4 bases, the J end lost 0 bases, and 11 bases lay between the germline ends.

The gene calls are TRBV4-3 and TRBJ2-1; tentative D call: TRBD2 (5 bases). This CDR3 spans 15 amino acids. The germline V gene encodes CDR1 LGHNA and CDR2 YSLEER. Trimming cost V 0 bases and J 9 bases, with 15 bases left between them. The CDR3 bases are TGCGCCAGCAGCCAAGAGCTAGCTCCGACGCTTGAGCAGTTCTTC. Translation gives CASSQELAPTLEQFF.

This clone was seen more than once but under ten times. The DNA of the CDR3 is TGTGCCAGCAGCCCCCGGGACAGGGGGGAAAAGCAGTACTTC. As protein: CASSPRDRGEKQYF. V and J are TRBV6-5 and TRBJ2-7; 11 bases agree with TRBD1. The J segment lost 8 bases and the V segment lost 6 bases, leaving 9 bases of the junction unmatched. Germline V gene data show CDR1 as MNHEY and CDR2 as SVGAGI. The CDR3 has 14 residues.

J is TRBJ2-1 and V is TRBV5-1; 13 bases are shared with TRBD2. Per the germline V gene, CDR1 is SGHRS and CDR2 is YFSETQ. Trimming removed 4 bases from V and 6 bases from J; junction bases left unmatched: 10. The CDR3 length is 17 residues. CDR3 amino acids: CASSPILLAGGGNEQFF. The CDR3 coding sequence is TGCGCCAGCAGCCCCATCTTACTAGCGGGGGGGGGCAATGAGCAGTTCTTC. The full variable domain, in which reference TRBV5-1 and TRBJ2-1 provide the parts outside the CDR3, is KAGVTQTPRYLIKTRGQQVTLSCSPISGHRSVSWYQQTPGQGLQFLFEYFSETQRNKGNFPGRFSGRQFSNSRSEMNVSTLELGDSALYLCASSPILLAGGGNEQFFGPGTRLTVL.

The chain has TRBV5-1 and TRBJ2-2; 11 positions agree with TRBD1. V was clipped by 1 base and J by 5 bases; unmatched bases: 7. CDR3 size: 17 residues. CDR1 and CDR2 (germline): SGHRS, YFSETQ. The CDR3 loop is CASSLPGQGARTGELFF. The CDR3, as DNA: TGCGCCAGCAGCTTGCCCGGACAGGGGGCGAGGACCGGGGAGCTGTTTTTT. Drawing the rest from reference TRBV5-1 and TRBJ2-2, the complete variable domain is KAGVTQTPRYLIKTRGQQVTLSCSPISGHRSVSWYQQTPGQGLQFLFEYFSETQRNKGNFPGRFSGRQFSNSRSEMNVSTLELGDSALYLCASSLPGQGARTGELFFGEGSRLTVL.

The chain uses TRBV9 and TRBJ2-1, with 13 positions matching TRBD2. This CDR3 has 18 residues. Germline V gene lookup returns CDR1 SGDLS and CDR2 YYNGEE. Germline trimming cut 0 bases from V and 2 bases from J; bases unmatched to any gene: 5. CDR3 in amino acids: CASSVGTSGGPPYNEQFF. DNA of the CDR3: TGTGCCAGCAGCGTAGGGACTAGCGGGGGTCCCCCCTACAATGAGCAGTTCTTC.

This chain links TRBV2 with TRBJ2-3; 8 bases line up with TRBD2. V was pared by 6 bases and J by 1 base, with 6 bases of the junction left unmatched. Germline lookup yields CDR1 SNHLY and CDR2 FYNNEI. The CDR3 has 15 residues. The CDR3 here is CASRPLAGRTDTQYF. CDR3 DNA: TGTGCCAGCAGGCCCCTAGCGGGCCGCACAGATACGCAGTATTTT.

The chain is built from TRBV7-8 and TRBJ2-7, with D possibly TRBD2 on 5 matching bases. V lost 0 bases and J lost 3, with 9 bases in between. CDR3 size: 14 residues. CDR1 and CDR2 (germline): SGHVS, FQNEAQ. For the CDR3, the DNA is TGTGCCAGCAGCTTAGCGAGCGGCGTCTACGAGCAGTACTTC. Protein product: CASSLASGVYEQYF.

A remark on this clone: The same CDR3 can be traced to other DNA sequences in this sample. The V call is TRBV4-3, the J call TRBJ2-7; D gene uncertain. Between the trimmed V and J ends, which lost 0 bases and 4 bases, there was a span of 7 bases. The CDR3 contains 13 residues. Germline V gene data show CDR1 as LGHNA and CDR2 as YSLEER. CDR3 amino acids: CASSQDVRYEQYF. CDR3 nucleotides: TGCGCCAGCAGCCAAGATGTCCGTTACGAGCAGTACTTC.

The chain carries TRBV5-1 and TRBJ1-2; D is unresolved. With 0 bases removed from V and 6 bases from J, the gap between germline ends came to 15 bases. CDR1 SGHRS and CDR2 YFSETQ come from the germline V gene. The CDR3 extends over 15 amino acids. The CDR3, as DNA: TGCGCCAGCAGCTTGGAATCAGTCCTCGCCGATGGCTACACCTTC. Protein product: CASSLESVLADGYTF.

The rearrangement joins TRBV9 to TRBJ2-3, with D unresolved. Trimming shortened V by 2 bases and J by 0 bases, and 10 bases separated the two germline ends. The CDR3 consists of 15 residues. CDR1 and CDR2 (germline): SGDLS, YYNGEE. In DNA form, the CDR3 reads TGTGCCAGCAGCGTCGGCGAGAGGAGCACAGATACGCAGTATTTT. It is translated as CASSVGERSTDTQYF.

This clone was counted between two and nine times. The chain uses TRBV2 and TRBJ1-2, with a possible D match to TRBD1 (6 bases). V was clipped by 10 bases and J by 2 bases, with 17 bases between them. Germline CDR1 reads SNHLY; CDR2 reads FYNNEI. This CDR3 has 14 amino acids. This CDR3 reads CATTFRGVNYGYTF. Written as DNA, the CDR3 is TGTGCCACCACTTTCAGGGGAGTAAACTATGGCTACACCTTC.

This clone was counted a single time. The rearrangement uses TRBV7-9 and TRBJ2-7, with TRBD1 as a possible D gene (7 bases). CDR1 is SEHNR, CDR2 FQNEAQ, per germline (reference sequence). The CDR3 spans 15 residues. V was shortened by 5 bases and J by 2 bases, with 16 bases between the two germline ends. The CDR3 DNA reads as TGTGCCAGCAGCCGCGGGACAGATGTAACCTACGAGCAGTACTTC. Translating it yields CASSRGTDVTYEQYF. The full variable domain, rest sourced from reference TRBV7-9 and TRBJ2-7, is DTGVSQNPRHKITKRGQNVTFRCDPISEHNRLYWYRQTLGQGPEFLTYFQNEAQLEKSRLLSDRFSAERPKGSFSTLEIQRTEQGDSAMYLCASSRGTDVTYEQYFGPGTRLTVT.

The chain employs TRBV2 and TRBJ1-6, with D hard to call. CDR3 size: 13 residues. The germline CDR1 and CDR2 sequences are SNHLY and FYNNEI. Trimming shortened V by 4 bases and J by 8 bases, and 9 bases separated the two germline ends. Here the CDR3 DNA reads TGTGCCAGCAGTGCTTCTCCCGATTCACCCCTCCACTTT. This encodes CASSASPDSPLHF.